This note documents a single T cell receptor (beta chain) sequence. The antigen it recognizes is unknown. Base quality data are lacking; no much larger clone is found one base away. The method behind the library was the immunoSEQ multiplex PCR assay. What TCRdb holds here is the immuneACCESS table cut down to in-frame rearrangements. Part of the clones is not present; checked against another copy, under half of the missing clones reflect an unresolved V gene, and the others are unexplained. The sample table holds around 180,000 clones, of which approximately 94% were seen once. The top ten hold 1.1% to 1.5% of the sample. V was cut back by 5 bases and J by 1 base, leaving a gap of 1 base between them. In the germline V gene, CDR1 corresponds to SGDLS and CDR2 to YYNGEE. The CDR3, cysteine through phenylalanine, is 10 amino acids long. Only CDR3 DNA is held: 30 bases, read in frame from base 1. These data are taken from a study of control samples from healthy donors and cancer patients (dated by TCRdb to 2019 to 2021).

The receptor's source is a woman between 18 and 29 years old in good health. The chain joins TRBV9 to TRBJ2-7; no D segment can be confidently identified. Sequences were obtained from blood. The CDR3 region reads CASRSYEQYF. The DNA reads TGTGCCAGCAGATCCTACGAGCAGTACTTC.